This T cell receptor beta chain is from a study of blood T cell repertoires in COVID-19. J gave up 0 bases and V 5 bases, and 7 bases lay outside the gene matches. The CDR3 covers 16 residues. Per the germline V gene, CDR1 is SGHDT and CDR2 is YYEEEE. Some clones are missing from TCRdb's copy, which holds only in-frame ones; the method was immunoSEQ multiplex PCR. The sample includes over 300,000 clones, around 90% of them seen just once. This chain joins TRBV5-6 and TRBJ1-5; 8 nucleotides agree with TRBD1. The sequencing input was peripheral blood. The source of this sequence is a man in his forties with acute or convalescent COVID-19. This chain's CDR3 is CASSNMGQASNQPQHF. CDR3 nucleotide sequence: TGTGCCAGCAGTAATATGGGACAGGCTAGCAATCAGCCCCAGCATTTT.